Shown below are 22 T cell receptor beta chains from a single sample sequenced in a study of cytotoxic CD8 clonotypes in ibrutinib-treated CLL. Libraries were prepared by immunoSEQ multiplex PCR; TCRdb keeps only in-frame clonotypes and omits some of them. The table records about 130,000 clones, around 80% of them present only once. The starting material was PBMCs, obtained after 24 months of ibrutinib treatment. The receptor set was obtained from a human donor with chronic lymphocytic leukemia.

The gene calls are TRBV11-3 and TRBJ2-2; D is possibly TRBD1 (7 bases). The CDR3 runs to 18 residues. Trimming shortened V by 2 bases and J by 0 bases, and 16 bases separated the two germline ends. CDR1 SGHNT and CDR2 YENEEA come from the germline V gene. Written as DNA, the CDR3 is TGTGCCAGCAGCTTATGGTTGGGGGGACAGTCGAACACCGGGGAGCTGTTTTTT. As protein: CASSLWLGGQSNTGELFF. Using reference TRBV11-3 and TRBJ2-2 for the parts outside the CDR3, the full variable domain is EAGVVQSPRYKIIEKKQPVAFWCNPISGHNTLYWYLQNLGQGPELLIRYENEEAVDDSQLPKDRFSAERLKGVDSTLKIQPAELGDSAVYLCASSLWLGGQSNTGELFFGEGSRLTVL.

This clone appeared many times. The chain recombines TRBV5-1 with TRBJ1-4; 7 nucleotides line up with TRBD1. J gave up 3 bases and V 3 bases, and 5 bases lay outside the gene matches. The CDR3 loop spans 15 amino acids. Germline CDR1 is SGHRS and CDR2 is YFSETQ. The CDR3 here is CASSSMGQSNEKLFF. The CDR3 nucleotides are TGCGCCAGCAGCTCGATGGGACAGTCTAATGAAAAACTGTTTTTT.

This clone was recorded only once. The chain couples TRBV9 to TRBJ1-4; D might be TRBD1 (5 bases). Trimming removed 4 bases at V and 1 base at J, with 20 bases between. The CDR3 covers 18 residues. Germline values: CDR1 SGDLS, CDR2 YYNGEE. The CDR3 DNA reads as TGTGCCAGCAGCACTGGGACCGCGACGGAGGGAACTAATGAAAAACTGTTTTTT. It translates to CASSTGTATEGTNEKLFF.

The V and J genes are TRBV28 and TRBJ2-7, with 12 bases aligning to TRBD2. V shed 6 bases and J 0 bases; nucleotides not matched to a gene: 6. This CDR3 region has 16 residues. From germline, CDR1 is MDHEN and CDR2 SYDVKM. CDR3 sequence (DNA): TGTGCCAGCAGCCCACTAGCGGGGGGCCGCTCCTACGAGCAGTACTTC. The encoded protein is CASSPLAGGRSYEQYF.

In its sample, this clone was seen a few times. The chain uses TRBV11-3 and TRBJ2-7; TRBD2 aligns across 14 bases. Germline values: CDR1 SGHNT, CDR2 YENEEA. This CDR3 spans 13 amino acids. V lost 3 bases to trimming and J lost 9 bases; unmatched junction nucleotides: 1. The CDR3 loop reads CASSLTSGGAQYF. The CDR3 DNA reads TGTGCCAGCAGCTTGACTAGCGGGGGGGCGCAGTACTTC.

The V call is TRBV2, the J call TRBJ1-5; 11 bases line up with TRBD1. From germline, CDR1 is SNHLY and CDR2 FYNNEI. The CDR3 is 15 amino acids. V lost 7 bases and J lost 5; bases outside the gene matches: 7. The CDR3, as DNA: TGTGCCAGCAACAATCCGGGACAGGGGGATCAGCCCCAGCATTTT. Protein product: CASNNPGQGDQPQHF.

This clone was detected only once. The germline gene is not matched at one end of the junction; a read error may be the cause. The chain employs TRBV7-2 and TRBJ2-4; D remains unclear. The CDR3 length is 13 residues. Germline assignment: CDR1 SGHTA and CDR2 FQGNSA. The CDR3 sequence: CAGGWGAKNIQYF. DNA of the CDR3: TGCGCCGGCGGTTGGGGAGCCAAAAACATTCAGTACTTC. Full variable domain (remainder filled in from reference TRBV7-2 and TRBJ2-4): GAGVSQSPSNKVTEKGKDVELRCDPISGHTALYWYRQSLGQGLEFLIYFQGNSAPDKSGLPSDRFSAERTGGSVSTLTIQRTQQEDSAVYLCAGGWGAKNIQYFGAGTRLSVL.

The chain has TRBV28 and TRBJ1-3; tentatively, D is TRBD1 (5 bases). The CDR3 runs to 17 residues. Germline V lookup: CDR1 MDHEN, CDR2 SYDVKM. Trimming removed 2 bases at V and 2 bases at J, with 16 bases between. The DNA for the CDR3 is TGTGCCAGCAGTTTAGGCGGCAGGGTGAAGGCTGGAAACACCATATATTTT. Translation gives CASSLGGRVKAGNTIYF.

The chain couples TRBV6-5 to TRBJ2-1; perhaps TRBD2 as D (6 bases). Trimming stripped 11 bases from V and 8 bases from J, with 13 bases between. The germline V gene has CDR1 MNHEY and CDR2 SVGAGI. The CDR3 runs to 11 residues. The CDR3 DNA follows: TGTGCCGTCGAGGAGGGGTATGAGCAGTTCTTC. This gives the protein CAVEEGYEQFF.

The chain links TRBV9 to TRBJ1-6; D may be TRBD1 (5 bases). The germline V gene has CDR1 SGDLS and CDR2 YYNGEE. The CDR3 extends over 15 amino acids. V was trimmed by 1 base and J by 7 bases, leaving 12 bases between them. The CDR3, as DNA: TGTGCCAGCAGCGTATCTTCCCGGGGGAATTCACCCCTCCACTTT. Translation gives CASSVSSRGNSPLHF.

The J gene is TRBJ2-2, the V gene TRBV5-4; tentative D call: TRBD1 (5 bases). There are 16 residues in the CDR3. Germline V gene data show CDR1 as SGHNT and CDR2 as YYREEE (reference sequence). Trimming took off 4 bases at V and 5 bases at J, with 18 bases between the two ends. CDR3 sequence: CASSGPRGHITGELFF. CDR3 coding DNA: TGTGCCAGCAGCGGTCCGCGCGGACACATAACCGGGGAGCTGTTTTTT.

J is TRBJ2-7 and V is TRBV5-1, with 7 bases aligning to TRBD1. The CDR3 sequence is 15 residues long. Trimming removed 4 bases from V and 0 bases from J; junction bases left unmatched: 7. Germline CDR1 is SGHRS and CDR2 is YFSETQ. The DNA for the CDR3 is TGCGCCAGCAGCCCGGGACAGCAGCCCTCCTACGAGCAGTACTTC. Its translation is CASSPGQQPSYEQYF. Looking up the rest from reference TRBV5-1 and TRBJ2-7 gives the full variable domain: KAGVTQTPRYLIKTRGQQVTLSCSPISGHRSVSWYQQTPGQGLQFLFEYFSETQRNKGNFPGRFSGRQFSNSRSEMNVSTLELGDSALYLCASSPGQQPSYEQYFGPGTRLTVT.

This clone turned up a few times. J is TRBJ1-4 and V is TRBV2; D not certain. The germline V and J ends were trimmed by 2 bases and 6 bases, with 10 bases remaining between them. The germline V gene encodes CDR1 SNHLY and CDR2 FYNNEI. CDR3 length: 14 residues. In DNA form, the CDR3 reads TGTGCCAGCAGTGAAACGGGTATTCATGAAAAACTGTTTTTT. It specifies CASSETGIHEKLFF.

The V and J genes are TRBV4-1 and TRBJ1-1; 8 positions agree with TRBD1. The CDR3 is 15 residues long. V was clipped by 3 bases and J by 4 bases; unmatched bases: 7. Germline V gene sequence: CDR1 MGHRA, CDR2 YSYEKL. The CDR3: CASSHRGLWGTEAFF. Written as DNA, the CDR3 is TGCGCCAGCAGCCACAGGGGGCTGTGGGGCACTGAAGCTTTCTTT.

The CDR3 DNA is TGTGCCAGCAGCTCAAATCCCGGGACAGGGGGCAACGAGCAGTACTTC. As protein: CASSSNPGTGGNEQYF. V gene TRBV7-8 combines with J gene TRBJ2-7; 12 nucleotides align to TRBD1. In germline, CDR1 is SGHVS, CDR2 FQNEAQ. The length of the CDR3 is 16 residues. The junction had 9 bases not matched to a gene; V was cut back by 4 bases and J by 5 bases.

The chain recombines TRBV4-1 with TRBJ1-1, with D possibly being TRBD1 (5 bases). V was shortened by 0 bases and J by 1 base, with 12 bases between the two germline ends. The CDR3 runs 16 residues. Germline CDR1 reads MGHRA; CDR2 reads YSYEKL. CDR3: CASSQDPYRPNTEAFF. The CDR3, as DNA: TGCGCCAGCAGCCAAGACCCCTACAGGCCGAACACTGAAGCTTTCTTT.

CDR3 coding DNA: TGTGCTAGCGGCGAGGGGGTTGACTATGGCTACACCTTC. This translates into CASGEGVDYGYTF. This chain links TRBV12-5 with TRBJ1-2, with a weak D call TRBD1 (6 bases). Trimming took off 9 bases at V and 3 bases at J, with 14 bases between the two ends. Germline CDR1 LGHNT, CDR2 FRNRAP. The CDR3 loop spans 13 amino acids.

The chain is built from TRBV7-9 and TRBJ1-1; 11 nucleotides match TRBD1. CDR3 length equals 13 residues. Germline trimming cut 3 bases from V and 11 bases from J; bases unmatched to any gene: 5. The germline V gene encodes CDR1 SEHNR and CDR2 FQNEAQ (reference sequence). This CDR3 reads CASSLWDRGLAFF. In DNA form, the CDR3 reads TGTGCCAGCAGCTTGTGGGACAGGGGGTTGGCTTTCTTT.

The V and J genes are TRBV27 and TRBJ1-1; D is possibly TRBD1 (5 bases). Trimming left V 5 bases short and J 1 base short, with 17 bases between. This CDR3 is built from 16 residues. From germline, CDR1 is MNHEY and CDR2 SMNVEV (reference sequence). The CDR3 coding sequence is TGTGCCAGCAGTCCCTCCCGGGGGGGTGGGAACACTGAAGCTTTCTTT. This translates into CASSPSRGGGNTEAFF.

The chain couples TRBV5-1 to TRBJ2-7; the D gene is possibly TRBD2 (6 bases). The CDR3 spans 14 residues. Trimming shortened V by 3 bases and J by 3 bases, and 13 bases separated the two germline ends. Germline lookup yields CDR1 SGHRS and CDR2 YFSETQ. The CDR3 DNA sequence: TGCGCCAGCAGCTCCGGGACTCTGGGCTACGAGCAGTACTTC. This sequence encodes CASSSGTLGYEQYF.

The chain recombines TRBV7-2 with TRBJ2-5; 8 nucleotides match TRBD2. Germline V gives CDR1 SGHTA, CDR2 FQGNSA. V lost 7 bases and J lost 5; bases outside the gene matches: 9. The CDR3 is 14 amino acids. CDR3 coding DNA: TGTGCCAGCACCCCTATAGCGGGGCAGGAGACCCAGTACTTC. It is translated as CASTPIAGQETQYF. The variable domain in full, with the rest retrieved from reference TRBV7-2 and TRBJ2-5, is GAGVSQSPSNKVTEKGKDVELRCDPISGHTALYWYRQSLGQGLEFLIYFQGNSAPDKSGLPSDRFSAERTGGSVSTLTIQRTQQEDSAVYLCASTPIAGQETQYFGPGTRLLVL.

V is TRBV6-5 and J is TRBJ2-2; D is possibly TRBD1 or TRBD2 (5 bases each). Trimming stripped 6 bases from V and 3 bases from J, with 14 bases between. From germline, CDR1 is MNHEY and CDR2 SVGAGI. CDR3 length: 15 residues. This CDR3 reads CASSRDIGDTGELFF. CDR3 DNA sequence: TGTGCCAGCAGCCGGGATATAGGGGACACCGGGGAGCTGTTTTTT.